This section outlines one T cell receptor (beta chain) sequence together with its context. This clonotype was detected ten times or more. This clone's antigen is unknown. Base qualities are not at hand, and no much larger clone is one base apart. The receptor library was made with PCR. Reads for this sample came from an Illumina HiSeq 2500. Molecular barcoding was employed in the preparation of TCR libraries, with unique molecular identifiers being used to normalize TCRbeta repertoire quantification. Using fastp at Q25 and MiXCR, TCRdb reprocessed the public reads and kept productive beta chains. Each entry is one CDR3 protein sequence, shown with its most common DNA and genes. This sample holds 60,000 to 80,000 distinct CDR3 sequences; 7% to 8% were observed only once. Jointly, the top ten make up approximately 2.3% of the sample. The data stem from a study of T-cell reconstitution after alpha-beta-depleted transplantation in children (dated by TCRdb to between 2015 and 2016). Broadly, across the study: The study quantitatively tracked T-cell immune reconstitution after TCRalphabeta/CD19-depleted allogeneic hematopoietic cell transplantation in children using TCR repertoire profiling.

CDR1 and CDR2 are read off the germline V gene as SGHRS and YFSETQ. The CDR3 sequence holds 13 residues, the cysteine and phenylalanine included. Only the CDR3 DNA stays, 39 bases, in frame from base 1. Relative to germline, V is 0 bases shorter and J is 6 bases shorter, with 9 bases between their ends. The receptor was derived from a human donor who donated a stem cell graft to a child with acute lymphoblastic leukemia. The sample was PBMCs from the stem cell graft donor, taken from the stem cell graft. Here the chain combines TRBV5-1 and TRBJ1-1; the D gene identity is not certain. DNA sequence: TGCGCCAGCAGCTTGGTAATAGAGGCTGAAGCTTTCTTT. Translated, it gives CASSLVIEAEAFF.